This T cell receptor beta chain was sequenced for a study of blood T cell repertoires in COVID-19. Overall study context: The study drew acute and convalescent COVID-19 samples from the United States, Italy and Spain. The analysed material was cDNA or gDNA that came from T cells, B-cell-depleted T cells, or PBMCs.

Germline V CDR1 and CDR2: ENHRY, SYGVKD. The length of the CDR3 is 14 residues. The V gene lost 6 bases and the J gene lost 2 bases, with 13 bases spanning the gap. Clones were read by immunoSEQ multiplex PCR, and TCRdb kept only the in-frame ones, dropping some. In the table there are some 300,000 clones, nearly 90% of which are singletons. Participants came from about 24 US areas, aged about 18 to 95 years. Allocation to cohorts depended on clinical history reported by the participants. The sequenced sample consisted of PBMCs or T cells enriched from blood (not recorded which). This rearrangement joins TRBV10-3 to TRBJ1-2; a weak D match, TRBD1 (5 bases). This clonotype was obtained from a woman younger than 30 with acute COVID-19. The CDR3 bases are TGTGCCATCAGCAAGGACACTTACAACTATGGCTACACCTTC. Translation gives CAISKDTYNYGYTF.